This TCR beta chain is from a study of naive and memory T cell subsets. Findings and caveats of the study: TCR abundance followed a power law differing between naive and memory subsets. Over 95% of naive TCR sequences appeared only once after error correction, unlike memory subsets.

The CDR3 has 14 amino acids. The V gene's germline CDR1 is LGHNA and CDR2 YNFKEQ. V was cut by 0 bases and J by 1 base, with 5 bases left in between. From the second PCR step, alpha and beta chains were amplified apart. Cells stained for CD3, CD4, CD8, CD45RA, CD27 and viability were sorted into four CD45RA/CD27 subsets. About this clonotype itself: Its cognate antigen is unknown.

An equimolar mix of two oligonucleotides served as the beta constant-region primer for TRBC1 and TRBC2. The ligated cDNA underwent four PCR rounds using SP2 and nested alpha and beta constant-region primers. Each CDR3 protein is one row after TCRdb ran MiXCR on the UMI-ligation and nested PCR reads. The sample contains some 83,000 distinct CDR3 sequences, roughly 9.2% of which appear only once. This receptor was obtained from a human donor in good health. The sample comprised naive CD8+ T cells from blood. The rearrangement uses TRBV4-2 and TRBJ2-3; D gene uncertain. CDR3 in amino acids: CASSQDLGTDTQYF. The CDR3, as DNA: TGTGCCAGCAGCCAAGATCTAGGCACAGATACGCAGTATTTT.